This T cell receptor (beta chain) was sequenced for a study of blood T cell repertoires in COVID-19. Study-wide background: Samples came from the United States, Italy and Spain, spanning acute and convalescent COVID-19. PBMCs, B-cell-depleted T cells, or T cells were the source of the cDNA or gDNA that made up the material.

The CDR3 runs to 16 residues. J lost 7 bases, V lost 1 base, and 7 bases had no gene match. Germline V gene sequence: CDR1 SEHNR, CDR2 FQNEAQ (reference sequence). Cohorts were based on clinical histories the participants reported. Measured with immunoSEQ multiplex PCR; TCRdb has only the in-frame clones, and not every one. The data contain approximately 220,000 clones, just over 85% of them singletons. The genes are TRBV7-9 and TRBJ1-6; the match to TRBD1 covers 7 bases. This TCR derives from a woman aged 40-49 years with acute COVID-19. The specimen was PBMCs or T cells enriched from blood (not recorded which). CDR3 DNA: TGTGCCAGCAGCTTAGGCGTGGGACAGCCAAATTCACCCCTCCACTTT. It codes for CASSLGVGQPNSPLHF.